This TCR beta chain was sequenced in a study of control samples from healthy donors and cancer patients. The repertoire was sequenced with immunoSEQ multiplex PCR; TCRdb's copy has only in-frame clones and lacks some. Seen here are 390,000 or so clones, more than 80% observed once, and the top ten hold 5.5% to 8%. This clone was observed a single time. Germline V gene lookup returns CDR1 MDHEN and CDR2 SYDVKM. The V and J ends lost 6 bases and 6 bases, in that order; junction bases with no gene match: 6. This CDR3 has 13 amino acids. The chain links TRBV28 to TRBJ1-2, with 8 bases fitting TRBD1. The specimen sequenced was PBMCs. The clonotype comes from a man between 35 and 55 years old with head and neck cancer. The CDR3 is CASSSDRVDGYTF. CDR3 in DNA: TGTGCCAGCAGCTCGGACAGGGTAGATGGCTACACCTTC.